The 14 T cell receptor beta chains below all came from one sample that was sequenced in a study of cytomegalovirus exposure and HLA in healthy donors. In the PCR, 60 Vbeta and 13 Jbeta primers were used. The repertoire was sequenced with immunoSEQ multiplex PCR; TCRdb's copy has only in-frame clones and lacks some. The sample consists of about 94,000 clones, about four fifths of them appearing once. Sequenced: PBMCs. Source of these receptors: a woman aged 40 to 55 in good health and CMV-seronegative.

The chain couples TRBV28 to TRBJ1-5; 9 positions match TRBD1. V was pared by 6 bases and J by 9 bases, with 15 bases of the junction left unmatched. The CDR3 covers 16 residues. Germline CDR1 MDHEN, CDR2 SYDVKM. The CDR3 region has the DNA TGTGCCAGCAGAAACCCGGGACAGGGTCTTCCGTGGCCCCAGCATTTT. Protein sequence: CASRNPGQGLPWPQHF.

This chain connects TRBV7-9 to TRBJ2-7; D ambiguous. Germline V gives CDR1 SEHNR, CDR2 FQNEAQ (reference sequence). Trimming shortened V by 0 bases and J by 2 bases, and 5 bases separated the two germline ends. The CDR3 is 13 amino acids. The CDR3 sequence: CASSLALTYEQYF. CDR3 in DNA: TGTGCCAGCAGCTTAGCACTGACCTACGAGCAGTACTTC. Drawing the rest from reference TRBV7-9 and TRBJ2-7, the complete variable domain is DTGVSQNPRHKITKRGQNVTFRCDPISEHNRLYWYRQTLGQGPEFLTYFQNEAQLEKSRLLSDRFSAERPKGSFSTLEIQRTEQGDSAMYLCASSLALTYEQYFGPGTRLTVT.

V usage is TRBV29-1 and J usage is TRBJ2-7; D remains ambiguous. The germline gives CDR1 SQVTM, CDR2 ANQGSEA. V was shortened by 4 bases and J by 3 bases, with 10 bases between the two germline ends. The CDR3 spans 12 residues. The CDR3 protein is CSVGSNNYEQYF. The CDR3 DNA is TGCAGCGTTGGGTCCAACAACTACGAGCAGTACTTC.

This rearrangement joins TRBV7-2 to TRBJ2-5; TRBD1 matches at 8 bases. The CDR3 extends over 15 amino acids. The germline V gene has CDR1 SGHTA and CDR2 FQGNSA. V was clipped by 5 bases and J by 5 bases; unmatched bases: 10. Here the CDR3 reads CASSARWGDRETQYF. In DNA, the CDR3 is TGTGCCAGCAGCGCCCGGTGGGGGGACAGGGAGACCCAGTACTTC.

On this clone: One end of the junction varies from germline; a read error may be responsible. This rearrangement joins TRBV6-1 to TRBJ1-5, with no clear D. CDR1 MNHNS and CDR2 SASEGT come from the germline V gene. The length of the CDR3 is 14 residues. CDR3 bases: TGTGCCAGCAGTGAAGCGATGATGGGCCAGCCCCAGAATTTT. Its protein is CASSEAMMGQPQNF.

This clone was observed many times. The CDR3 region has the DNA TGTGCCAGCAGCTTCTACAGTAGTAGCAATCAGCCCCAGCATTTT. It translates to CASSFYSSSNQPQHF. This chain uses TRBV5-6 with TRBJ1-5; D gene unclear. The CDR3 runs to 15 residues. Germline CDR1 is SGHDT and CDR2 is YYEEEE. Trimming pared 2 bases from V and 0 bases from J, leaving 9 bases between. Drawing the rest from reference TRBV5-6 and TRBJ1-5, the complete variable domain is DAGVTQSPTHLIKTRGQQVTLRCSPKSGHDTVSWYQQALGQGPQFIFQYYEEEERQRGNFPDRFSGHQFPNYSSELNVNALLLGDSALYLCASSFYSSSNQPQHFGDGTRLSIL.

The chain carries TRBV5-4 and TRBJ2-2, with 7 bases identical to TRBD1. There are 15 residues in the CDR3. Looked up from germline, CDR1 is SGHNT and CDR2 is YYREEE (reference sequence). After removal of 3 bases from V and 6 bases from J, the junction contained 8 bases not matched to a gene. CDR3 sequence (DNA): TGTGCCAGCAGCTCCGACAGGGTACACGCCGGGGAGCTGTTTTTT. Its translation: CASSSDRVHAGELFF. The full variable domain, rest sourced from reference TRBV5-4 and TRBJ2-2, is ETGVTQSPTHLIKTRGQQVTLRCSSQSGHNTVSWYQQALGQGPQFIFQYYREEENGRGNFPPRFSGLQFPNYSSELNVNALELDDSALYLCASSSDRVHAGELFFGEGSRLTVL.

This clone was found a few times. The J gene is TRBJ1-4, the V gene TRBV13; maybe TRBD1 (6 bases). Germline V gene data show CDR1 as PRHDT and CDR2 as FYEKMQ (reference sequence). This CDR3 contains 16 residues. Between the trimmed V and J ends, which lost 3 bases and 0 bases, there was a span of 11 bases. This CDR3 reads CASSLSPGATNEKLFF. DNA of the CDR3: TGTGCCAGCAGCTTGTCCCCAGGGGCAACTAATGAAAAACTGTTTTTT.

The CDR3 loop reads CASSLLDRRQYF. As DNA, the CDR3 is TGTGCCAGCAGTTTACTAGACAGGAGACAGTACTTC. This sequence joins TRBV28 and TRBJ2-7; weak D call: TRBD1 (6 bases). The CDR3 has 12 residues. V shed 2 bases and J shed 10 bases, with 12 bases lying between them. CDR1 and CDR2 (germline): MDHEN, SYDVKM.

CDR3 DNA sequence: TGTGCCAGCAGCTTAATCTCCGGGACAGATAACTCCTACGAGCAGTACTTC. Residues: CASSLISGTDNSYEQYF. The V gene is TRBV7-9, the J gene TRBJ2-7; 7 nucleotides align to TRBD1. The ends lost 2 bases at V and 0 bases at J; junction bases unmatched: 10. The germline V gene encodes CDR1 SEHNR and CDR2 FQNEAQ (reference sequence). The CDR3 totals 17 residues.

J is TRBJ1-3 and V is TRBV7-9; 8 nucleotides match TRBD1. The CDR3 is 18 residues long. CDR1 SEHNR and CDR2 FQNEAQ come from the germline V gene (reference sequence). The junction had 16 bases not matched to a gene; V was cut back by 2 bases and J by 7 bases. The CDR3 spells CASSLILGYGQGVNTIYF. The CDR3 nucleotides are TGTGCCAGCAGCTTAATTCTGGGGTATGGACAGGGAGTTAACACCATATATTTT.

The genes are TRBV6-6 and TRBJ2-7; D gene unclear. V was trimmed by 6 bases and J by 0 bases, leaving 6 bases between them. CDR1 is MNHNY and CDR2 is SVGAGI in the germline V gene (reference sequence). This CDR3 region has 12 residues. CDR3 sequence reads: CASSPSSYEQYF. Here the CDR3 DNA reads TGTGCCAGCAGCCCCTCCTCCTACGAGCAGTACTTC.

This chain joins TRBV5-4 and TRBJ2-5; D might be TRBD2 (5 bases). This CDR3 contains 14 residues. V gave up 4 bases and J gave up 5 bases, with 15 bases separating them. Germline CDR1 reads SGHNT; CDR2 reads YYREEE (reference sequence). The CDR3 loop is CASSVDGLGETQYF. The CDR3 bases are TGTGCCAGCAGCGTCGACGGACTGGGGGAGACCCAGTACTTC.

CDR3 coding DNA: TGCGCCAGCAGCCAAGAGGACAGGGTCTACGGCTACACCTTC. Translating gives CASSQEDRVYGYTF. The genes are TRBV4-3 and TRBJ1-2, with 8 positions matching TRBD1. The CDR3 runs to 14 residues. Looked up from germline, CDR1 is LGHNA and CDR2 is YSLEER. V trimming: 0 bases; J trimming: 8 bases; junction bases outside the gene matches: 5.